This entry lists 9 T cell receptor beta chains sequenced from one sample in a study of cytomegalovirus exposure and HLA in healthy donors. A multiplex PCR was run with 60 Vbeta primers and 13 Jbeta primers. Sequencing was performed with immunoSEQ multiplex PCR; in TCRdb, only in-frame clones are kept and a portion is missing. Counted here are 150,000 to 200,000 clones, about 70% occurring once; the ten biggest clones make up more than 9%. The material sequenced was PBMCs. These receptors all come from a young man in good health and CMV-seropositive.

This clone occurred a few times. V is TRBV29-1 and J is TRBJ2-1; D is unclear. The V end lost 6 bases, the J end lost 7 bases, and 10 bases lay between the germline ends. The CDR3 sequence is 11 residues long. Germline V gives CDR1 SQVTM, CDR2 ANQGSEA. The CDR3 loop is CSVVAVNEQFF. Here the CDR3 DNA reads TGCAGCGTAGTAGCAGTGAATGAGCAGTTCTTC.

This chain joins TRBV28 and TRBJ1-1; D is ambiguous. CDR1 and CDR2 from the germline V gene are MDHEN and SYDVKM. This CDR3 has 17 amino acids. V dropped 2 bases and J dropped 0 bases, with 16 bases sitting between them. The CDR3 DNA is TGTGCCAGCAGTTTACGGTATGGCAGGCGGGTGAACACTGAAGCTTTCTTT. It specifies CASSLRYGRRVNTEAFF.

The CDR3 protein is CASSLADVSSYEQYF. The CDR3 nucleotides are TGTGCCAGCAGCTTAGCCGATGTGAGCTCCTACGAGCAGTACTTC. The V gene is TRBV7-6, the J gene TRBJ2-7; D is ambiguous. CDR1 is SGHVS and CDR2 is FNYEAQ in the germline V gene. The CDR3 consists of 15 residues. Trimming took 0 bases from V and 0 from J, leaving 9 bases between them.

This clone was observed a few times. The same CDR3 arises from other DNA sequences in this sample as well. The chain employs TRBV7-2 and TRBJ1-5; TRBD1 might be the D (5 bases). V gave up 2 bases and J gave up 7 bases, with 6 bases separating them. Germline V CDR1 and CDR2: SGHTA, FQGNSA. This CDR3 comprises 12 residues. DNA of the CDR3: TGTGCCAGCAGCTTAAGGGGACAGCCCCAGCATTTT. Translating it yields CASSLRGQPQHF.

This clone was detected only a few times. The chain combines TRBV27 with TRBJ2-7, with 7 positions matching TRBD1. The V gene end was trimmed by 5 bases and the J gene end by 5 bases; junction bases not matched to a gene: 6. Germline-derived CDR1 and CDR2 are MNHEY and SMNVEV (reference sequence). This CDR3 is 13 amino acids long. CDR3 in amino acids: CASSPGQRNEQYF. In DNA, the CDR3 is TGTGCCAGCAGTCCGGGACAGAGAAACGAGCAGTACTTC.

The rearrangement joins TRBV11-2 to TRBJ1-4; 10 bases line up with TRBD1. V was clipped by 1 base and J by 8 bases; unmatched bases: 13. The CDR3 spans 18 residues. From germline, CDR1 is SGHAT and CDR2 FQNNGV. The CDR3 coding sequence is TGTGCCAGCAGCTTAGGACAGGGGGCGCAAGTCGGCTCGGAAAAACTGTTTTTT. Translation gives CASSLGQGAQVGSEKLFF.

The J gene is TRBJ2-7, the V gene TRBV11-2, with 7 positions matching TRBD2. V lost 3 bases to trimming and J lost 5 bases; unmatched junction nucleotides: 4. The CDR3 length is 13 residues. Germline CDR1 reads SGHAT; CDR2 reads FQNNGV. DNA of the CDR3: TGTGCCAGCAGCTTCGCGGGAGTCCACGAGCAGTACTTC. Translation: CASSFAGVHEQYF.

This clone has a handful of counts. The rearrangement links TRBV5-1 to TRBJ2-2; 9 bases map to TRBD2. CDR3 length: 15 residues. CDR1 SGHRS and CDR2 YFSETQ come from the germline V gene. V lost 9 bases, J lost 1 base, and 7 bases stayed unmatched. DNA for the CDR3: TGCGCCACCCCGGGACTAGCCCAGAACACCGGGGAGCTGTTTTTT. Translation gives CATPGLAQNTGELFF.

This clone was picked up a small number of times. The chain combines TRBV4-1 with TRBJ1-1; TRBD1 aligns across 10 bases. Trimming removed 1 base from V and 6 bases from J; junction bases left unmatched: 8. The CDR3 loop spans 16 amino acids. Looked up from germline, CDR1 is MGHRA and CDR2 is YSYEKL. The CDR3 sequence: CASSQVGQGRVSEAFF. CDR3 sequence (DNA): TGCGCCAGCAGCCAAGTGGGACAGGGGCGTGTGTCTGAAGCTTTCTTT.